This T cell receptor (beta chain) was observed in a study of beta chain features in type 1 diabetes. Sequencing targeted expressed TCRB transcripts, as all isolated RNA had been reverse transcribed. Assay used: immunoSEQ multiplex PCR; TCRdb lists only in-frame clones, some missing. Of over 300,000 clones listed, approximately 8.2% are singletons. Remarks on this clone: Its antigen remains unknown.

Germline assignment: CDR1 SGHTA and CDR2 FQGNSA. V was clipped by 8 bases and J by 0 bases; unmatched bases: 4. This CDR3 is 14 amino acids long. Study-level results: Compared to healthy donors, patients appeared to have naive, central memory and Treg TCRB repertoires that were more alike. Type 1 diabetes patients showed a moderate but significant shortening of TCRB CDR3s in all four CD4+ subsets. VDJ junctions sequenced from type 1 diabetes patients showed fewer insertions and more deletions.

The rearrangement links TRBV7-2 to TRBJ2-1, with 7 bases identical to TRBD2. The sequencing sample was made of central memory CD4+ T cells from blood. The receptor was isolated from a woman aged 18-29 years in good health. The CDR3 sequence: CASLIAGSYNEQFF. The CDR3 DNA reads TGTGCCAGCTTAATAGCGGGCTCCTACAATGAGCAGTTCTTC.